Each of the 26 T cell receptor beta chains below was sequenced from the same sample in a study of cytomegalovirus exposure and HLA in healthy donors. The PCR had 60 Vbeta and 13 Jbeta primers. Clones were read by immunoSEQ multiplex PCR, and TCRdb kept only the in-frame ones, dropping some. Of under 200,000 clones in the sample, approximately 67% are singletons; the top ten hold just under 4.5%. Source material: PBMCs. The receptors were sampled from a woman aged 18 to 35 in good health and CMV-seropositive.

This clone was observed once. The V call is TRBV7-2, the J call TRBJ1-3; D unresolved. The V gene's germline CDR1 is SGHTA and CDR2 FQGNSA. V was cut by 2 bases and J by 2 bases, with 4 bases left in between. This CDR3 comprises 13 residues. CDR3 in amino acids: CASSLTTGNTIYF. In nucleotides, the CDR3 is TGTGCCAGCAGCTTAACAACTGGAAACACCATATATTTT. Variable domain in full (rest from reference TRBV7-2 and TRBJ1-3): GAGVSQSPSNKVTEKGKDVELRCDPISGHTALYWYRQSLGQGLEFLIYFQGNSAPDKSGLPSDRFSAERTGGSVSTLTIQRTQQEDSAVYLCASSLTTGNTIYFGEGSWLTVV.

J is TRBJ1-1 and V is TRBV28; D might be TRBD1 (6 bases). From germline, CDR1 is MDHEN and CDR2 SYDVKM. CDR3 length equals 13 residues. Deletions cut 4 bases from V and 6 bases from J, with 12 bases between. CDR3 in DNA: TGTGCCAGCAGTTCCCAGGGGAAGGCTGAAGCTTTCTTT. Its protein is CASSSQGKAEAFF.

The table lists this clone with a few counts. V and J are TRBV2 and TRBJ2-1, with no clear D. Trimming removed 0 bases from V and 7 bases from J, with 13 bases in between. Germline V gene sequence: CDR1 SNHLY, CDR2 FYNNEI. The CDR3 covers 15 residues. The CDR3 DNA reads as TGTGCCAGCAGTGAAGCGCTTGAGGTAGTGAATGAGCAGTTCTTC. As protein: CASSEALEVVNEQFF.

This chain connects TRBV30 to TRBJ2-2; 9 bases agree with TRBD2. V shed 2 bases, J shed 6 bases, and the junction held 13 bases outside the gene matches. The germline CDR1 and CDR2 sequences are GTSNPN and SVGIG (reference sequence). The CDR3 runs to 17 residues. The CDR3 coding sequence is TGTGCCTGGAGTCTTTGGAGGGGCGGCGGGGGGGCCGGGGAGCTGTTTTTT. Translation: CAWSLWRGGGGAGELFF. The full variable domain, rest sourced from reference TRBV30 and TRBJ2-2, is SQTIHQWPATLVQPVGSPLSLECTVEGTSNPNLYWYRQAAGRGLQLLFYSVGIGQISSEVPQNLSASRPQDRQFILSSKKLLLSDSGFYLCAWSLWRGGGGAGELFFGEGSRLTVL.

The chain recombines TRBV2 with TRBJ2-7; D is undetermined. The CDR3 runs 14 residues. Germline CDR1 and CDR2: SNHLY and FYNNEI. V was shortened by 4 bases and J by 0 bases, with 10 bases between the two germline ends. Here the CDR3 DNA reads TGTGCCAGCAGTGTTTTAGTGAGCTCCTACGAGCAGTACTTC. Its protein is CASSVLVSSYEQYF.

The chain links TRBV7-9 to TRBJ1-4; D remains unclear. CDR1 is SEHNR and CDR2 is FQNEAQ in the germline V gene (reference sequence). Trimming left V 1 base short and J 3 bases short, with 6 bases between. CDR3 length: 14 residues. As DNA, the CDR3 is TGTGCCAGCAGCTTAGAAGGAGCTAATGAAAAACTGTTTTTT. This encodes CASSLEGANEKLFF.

The gene calls are TRBV2 and TRBJ2-2; tentative D call: TRBD1 (6 bases). The CDR3 length is 14 residues. V gave up 7 bases and J gave up 1 base, with 10 bases separating them. Germline CDR1 reads SNHLY; CDR2 reads FYNNEI. CDR3 nucleotides: TGTGCCAGCAAGCGGACAGAGAACACCGGGGAGCTGTTTTTT. It translates to CASKRTENTGELFF.

This clone appeared a single time. V is TRBV5-1 and J is TRBJ2-1; 15 bases are shared with TRBD2. The junction had 10 bases not matched to a gene; V was cut back by 4 bases and J by 8 bases. CDR3 length: 17 residues. CDR1 is SGHRS, CDR2 YFSETQ, per germline. CDR3 coding DNA: TGCGCCAGCAGCATGGAAGGACTAGCGGGAGGGGTAGATGAGCAGTTCTTC. It translates to CASSMEGLAGGVDEQFF.

The V call is TRBV19, the J call TRBJ2-7, with 8 bases fitting TRBD1. V gave up 1 base and J gave up 1 base; unmatched junction bases: 3. The germline CDR1 and CDR2 sequences are LNHDA and SQIVND (reference sequence). The CDR3 runs 15 residues. The DNA of the CDR3 is TGTGCCAGTAGTATAGCCAGGGGGCGTTCCTACGAGCAGTACTTC. Translation gives CASSIARGRSYEQYF.

The CDR3 DNA reads TGTGCCAGCTCACCGACGGGAGGGCGGCCGAGCTCCTACAATGAGCAGTTCTTC. It specifies CASSPTGGRPSSYNEQFF. The V call is TRBV18, the J call TRBJ2-1; TRBD2 agrees at 8 bases. The CDR3 runs 18 residues. Germline values: CDR1 KGHSH, CDR2 LQKENI. J was trimmed by 0 bases and V by 3 bases; bases with no gene match: 10. Variable domain in full (rest from reference TRBV18 and TRBJ2-1): NAGVMQNPRHLVRRRGQEARLRCSPMKGHSHVYWYRQLPEEGLKFMVYLQKENIIDESGMPKERFSAEFPKEGPSILRIQQVVRGDSAAYFCASSPTGGRPSSYNEQFFGPGTRLTVL.

The chain recombines TRBV7-9 with TRBJ1-5; 8 bases match TRBD1. The germline gives CDR1 SEHNR, CDR2 FQNEAQ (reference sequence). V was pared by 1 base and J by 7 bases, with 9 bases of the junction left unmatched. The CDR3 is made up of 16 amino acids. The CDR3 sequence is CASSLGAGQARQPQHF. CDR3 sequence (DNA): TGTGCCAGCAGCTTAGGTGCGGGACAGGCGAGACAGCCCCAGCATTTT.

This clone was observed once. The V call is TRBV7-6, the J call TRBJ2-1; 8 bases are a match to TRBD1. Germline lookup yields CDR1 SGHVS and CDR2 FNYEAQ. V lost 1 base and J lost 9; bases outside the gene matches: 5. The CDR3 is 14 amino acids. CDR3 nucleotide sequence: TGTGCCAGCAGCTTAGTCAGGGGGCGGGGTGAGCAGTTCTTC. Translation gives CASSLVRGRGEQFF.

This CDR3 is CASSQDGGTLNSPLHF. CDR3 bases: TGCGCCAGCAGCCAAGATGGAGGGACGCTAAATTCACCCCTCCACTTT. V usage is TRBV4-1 and J usage is TRBJ1-6, with D possibly being TRBD1 (5 bases). Germline lookup yields CDR1 MGHRA and CDR2 YSYEKL. Trimming shortened V by 0 bases and J by 7 bases, and 13 bases separated the two germline ends. This CDR3 region has 16 residues.

This chain connects TRBV30 to TRBJ2-1; TRBD2 agrees at 12 bases. Germline CDR1 reads GTSNPN; CDR2 reads SVGIG (reference sequence). The CDR3 is made up of 15 amino acids. The trim removed 4 bases at V and 4 bases at J, leaving 5 bases unmatched. DNA of the CDR3: TGTGCCTGGAAAATTCTAGCGGGAGGGTACAATGAGCAGTTCTTC. It encodes CAWKILAGGYNEQFF.

This clone was counted a single time. J is TRBJ1-1 and V is TRBV7-9; D is possibly TRBD1 (5 bases). This CDR3 region has 14 residues. V was shortened by 4 bases and J by 1 base, with 10 bases between the two germline ends. Germline CDR1 SEHNR, CDR2 FQNEAQ (reference sequence). This chain's CDR3 is CASSSIGGNTEAFF. The CDR3 bases are TGTGCCAGCAGCTCAATCGGGGGGAACACTGAAGCTTTCTTT.

This clone occurred a few times. The rearrangement joins TRBV18 to TRBJ2-3, with D possibly being TRBD2 (6 bases). The germline V and J ends were trimmed by 3 bases and 4 bases, with 11 bases remaining between them. Germline CDR1 KGHSH, CDR2 LQKENI. This CDR3 region has 14 residues. The CDR3 sequence is CASSPQTGADTQYF. The CDR3 region has the DNA TGTGCCAGCTCACCTCAAACGGGGGCAGATACGCAGTATTTT.

The J gene is TRBJ2-7, the V gene TRBV2, with 10 bases matching TRBD1. V lost 9 bases to trimming and J lost 3 bases; unmatched junction nucleotides: 8. This CDR3 region has 14 residues. The germline V gene encodes CDR1 SNHLY and CDR2 FYNNEI. This CDR3 is CASCQGQGSYEQYF. CDR3 nucleotide sequence: TGTGCCAGTTGTCAGGGACAGGGGAGCTACGAGCAGTACTTC.

This clone was found once. The chain couples TRBV5-6 to TRBJ1-5; perhaps TRBD1 as D (5 bases). The V gene lost 0 bases and the J gene lost 9 bases, with 19 bases spanning the gap. This CDR3 comprises 16 residues. Germline CDR1 is SGHDT and CDR2 is YYEEEE. The CDR3 nucleotides are TGTGCCAGCAGCTTGGGGTGGGGGGGTGCTTTACGGCCCCAGCATTTT. Protein product: CASSLGWGGALRPQHF.

This clone appeared a few times. V usage is TRBV5-1 and J usage is TRBJ2-3; no clear D gene. The CDR3 is 18 residues long. Germline-derived CDR1 and CDR2 are SGHRS and YFSETQ. Trimming shortened V by 2 bases and J by 2 bases, and 21 bases separated the two germline ends. The CDR3 reads CASSLPTVGTRSTDTQYF. CDR3 DNA sequence: TGCGCCAGCAGCTTACCAACGGTCGGCACGAGGTCCACAGATACGCAGTATTTT.

The J gene is TRBJ2-4, the V gene TRBV29-1; D ambiguous. V dropped 4 bases and J dropped 9 bases, with 7 bases sitting between them. This CDR3 spans 10 amino acids. Germline V gene data show CDR1 as SQVTM and CDR2 as ANQGSEA. The CDR3 is CSVVAGIQYF. CDR3 DNA: TGCAGCGTTGTCGCCGGCATTCAGTACTTC.

The chain recombines TRBV7-3 with TRBJ2-3; TRBD2 matches at 11 bases. V gave up 4 bases and J gave up 5 bases; unmatched junction bases: 17. This CDR3 is 19 amino acids long. Germline CDR1 and CDR2: SGHTA and FQGTGA. CDR3 bases: TGTGCCAGCAGCTCTAGCGGGGGGCCAACCCCATTAAGGCGAGATACGCAGTATTTT. This encodes CASSSSGGPTPLRRDTQYF.

V and J are TRBV30 and TRBJ2-3; TRBD2 is a possible D gene (6 bases). Germline V gene lookup returns CDR1 GTSNPN and CDR2 SVGIG (reference sequence). There are 15 residues in the CDR3. V was cut by 3 bases and J by 8 bases, with 21 bases left in between. The CDR3: CAWRVSGTVGGTQYF. As DNA, the CDR3 is TGTGCCTGGAGGGTATCCGGGACGGTCGGGGGTACGCAGTATTTT.

V is TRBV27 and J is TRBJ1-5, with a weak D call TRBD1 (6 bases). Germline lookup yields CDR1 MNHEY and CDR2 SMNVEV (reference sequence). V was clipped by 6 bases and J by 5 bases, with 11 bases between them. The CDR3 has 13 residues. CDR3 in amino acids: CASSHRVHQPQHF. The DNA of the CDR3 is TGTGCCAGCAGCCACAGGGTTCATCAGCCCCAGCATTTT.

The V call is TRBV5-1, the J call TRBJ2-2, with D hard to call. The CDR3 is 14 residues long. Per germline, CDR1 SGHRS and CDR2 YFSETQ. The V gene lost 5 bases and the J gene lost 0 bases, with 8 bases spanning the gap. CDR3 sequence: CASRAQSNTGELFF. As DNA, the CDR3 is TGCGCCAGCAGAGCACAGTCGAACACCGGGGAGCTGTTTTTT.

The V and J genes are TRBV9 and TRBJ2-2; D not resolved. V shed 0 bases and J shed 7 bases, with 7 bases lying between them. This CDR3 is built from 13 residues. Germline CDR1 reads SGDLS; CDR2 reads YYNGEE. CDR3 nucleotide sequence: TGTGCCAGCAGCGTAGCACTACGCGGGGAGCTGTTTTTT. Translated, it gives CASSVALRGELFF. The variable domain in full, completed from reference TRBV9 and TRBJ2-2, reads DSGVTQTPKHLITATGQRVTLRCSPRSGDLSVYWYQQSLDQGLQFLIQYYNGEERAKGNILERFSAQQFPDLHSELNLSSLELGDSALYFCASSVALRGELFFGEGSRLTVL.

The chain links TRBV7-9 to TRBJ2-5; possible D gene TRBD2, 6 bases. With 1 base removed from V and 2 bases from J, the gap between germline ends came to 11 bases. CDR3 length: 15 residues. Germline CDR1 is SEHNR and CDR2 is FQNEAQ (reference sequence). In nucleotides, the CDR3 is TGTGCCAGCAGCTTAGTCGGGGCGGGGCAAGAGACCCAGTACTTC. As protein: CASSLVGAGQETQYF.